This T cell receptor (beta chain) originates from a study of blood T cell repertoires in COVID-19. Study context: Samples taken during acute and convalescent COVID-19 were collected in the United States, Italy and Spain. T cells, B-cell-depleted T cells, or PBMCs provided the cDNA or gDNA that served as material.

Authors' analysis steps: Estimation of nucleated cell counts was performed using reference gene primer amplification. Assay used: immunoSEQ multiplex PCR; TCRdb lists only in-frame clones, some missing. V and J calls and clone size are copied from that table; D and trimming were computed from the DNA. Of some 150,000 clones in the sample, 60% to 80% were seen once. V trimming: 0 bases; J trimming: 4 bases; junction bases outside the gene matches: 2. The germline V gene encodes CDR1 SGDLS and CDR2 YYNGEE. CDR3 length: 15 residues. Sequenced material: peripheral blood. This clonotype originated in a man aged 45-60 years with active or convalescent COVID-19. The chain combines TRBV9 with TRBJ1-4; 8 bases agree with TRBD1. The CDR3, as DNA: TGTGCCAGCAGCGTAGGCAGGGGGCGTAATGAAAAACTGTTTTTT. It is translated as CASSVGRGRNEKLFF.